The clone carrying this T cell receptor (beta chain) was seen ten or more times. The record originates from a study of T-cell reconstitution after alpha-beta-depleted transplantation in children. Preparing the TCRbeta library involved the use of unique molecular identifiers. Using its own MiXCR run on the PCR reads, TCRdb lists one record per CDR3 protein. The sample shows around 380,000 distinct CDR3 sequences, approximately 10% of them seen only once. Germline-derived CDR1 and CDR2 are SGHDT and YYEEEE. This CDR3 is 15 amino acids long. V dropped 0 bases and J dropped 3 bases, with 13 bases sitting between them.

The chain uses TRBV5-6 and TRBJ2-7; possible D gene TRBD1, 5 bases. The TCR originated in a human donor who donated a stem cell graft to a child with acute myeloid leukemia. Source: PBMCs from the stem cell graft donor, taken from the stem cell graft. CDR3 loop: CASSLELQGLYEQYV. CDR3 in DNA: TGTGCCAGCAGCTTGGAGTTGCAGGGTCTCTACGAGCAGTACGTC.